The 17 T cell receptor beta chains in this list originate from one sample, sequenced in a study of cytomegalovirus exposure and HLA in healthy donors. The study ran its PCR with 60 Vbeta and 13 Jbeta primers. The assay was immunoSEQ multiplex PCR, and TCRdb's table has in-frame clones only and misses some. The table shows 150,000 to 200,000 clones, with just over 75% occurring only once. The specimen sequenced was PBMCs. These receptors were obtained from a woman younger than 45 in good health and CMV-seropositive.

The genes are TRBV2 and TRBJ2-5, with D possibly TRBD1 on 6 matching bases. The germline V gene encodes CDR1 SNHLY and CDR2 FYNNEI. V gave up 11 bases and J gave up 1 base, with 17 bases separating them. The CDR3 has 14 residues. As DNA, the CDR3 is TGTGCCTCCCAACCGGGACACACCCAAGAGACCCAGTACTTC. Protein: CASQPGHTQETQYF.

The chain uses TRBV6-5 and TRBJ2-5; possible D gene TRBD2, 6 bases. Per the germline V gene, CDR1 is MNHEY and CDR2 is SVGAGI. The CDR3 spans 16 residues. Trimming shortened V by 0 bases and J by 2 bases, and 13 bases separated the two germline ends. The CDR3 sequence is CASSYSKSSGQETQYF. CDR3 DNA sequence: TGTGCCAGCAGTTACTCGAAATCGAGCGGGCAAGAGACCCAGTACTTC.

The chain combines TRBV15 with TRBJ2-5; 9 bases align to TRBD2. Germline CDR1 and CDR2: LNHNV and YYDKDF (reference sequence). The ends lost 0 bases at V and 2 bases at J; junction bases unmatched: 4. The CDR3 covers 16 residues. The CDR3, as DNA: TGTGCCACCAGCAGAGACCTAGCGGGAACACAAGAGACCCAGTACTTC. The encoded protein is CATSRDLAGTQETQYF.

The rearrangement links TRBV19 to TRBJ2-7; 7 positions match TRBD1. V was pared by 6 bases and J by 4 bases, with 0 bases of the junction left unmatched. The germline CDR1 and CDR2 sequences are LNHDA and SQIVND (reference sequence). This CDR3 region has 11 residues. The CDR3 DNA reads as TGTGCCAGTAGGGACAGGTACGAGCAGTACTTC. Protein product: CASRDRYEQYF.

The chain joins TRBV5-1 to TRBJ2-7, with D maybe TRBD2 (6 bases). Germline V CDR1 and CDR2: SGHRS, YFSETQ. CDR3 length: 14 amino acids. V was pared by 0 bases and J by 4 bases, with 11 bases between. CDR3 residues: CASSLAGEKYEQYF. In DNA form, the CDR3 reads TGCGCCAGCAGCTTGGCGGGAGAGAAGTACGAGCAGTACTTC.

CDR3 coding DNA: TGTGCCAGCAGCCCGGCAGGACTAGCGCCAGACAATGAGCAGTTCTTC. Translation gives CASSPAGLAPDNEQFF. The chain joins TRBV5-4 to TRBJ2-1; TRBD2 matches 9 bases. The CDR3 has 16 amino acids. V lost 4 bases and J lost 5; bases outside the gene matches: 10. Per germline, CDR1 SGHNT and CDR2 YYREEE (reference sequence).

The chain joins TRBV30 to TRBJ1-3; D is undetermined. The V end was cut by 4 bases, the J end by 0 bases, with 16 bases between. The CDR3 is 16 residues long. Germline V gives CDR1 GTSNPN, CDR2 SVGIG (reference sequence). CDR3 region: CAWTPVRMSSGNTIYF. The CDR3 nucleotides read TGTGCCTGGACCCCCGTGAGGATGAGCTCTGGAAACACCATATATTTT.

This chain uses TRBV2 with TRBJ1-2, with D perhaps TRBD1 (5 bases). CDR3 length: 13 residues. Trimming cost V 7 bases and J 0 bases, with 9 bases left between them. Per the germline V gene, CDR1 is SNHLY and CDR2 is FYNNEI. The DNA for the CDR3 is TGTGCCAGCAAAGACAGAACTAACTATGGCTACACCTTC. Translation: CASKDRTNYGYTF.

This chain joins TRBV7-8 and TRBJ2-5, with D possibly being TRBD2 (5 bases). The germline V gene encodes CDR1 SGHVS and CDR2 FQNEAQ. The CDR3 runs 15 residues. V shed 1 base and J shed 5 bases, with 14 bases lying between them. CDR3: CASSLEAASRETQYF. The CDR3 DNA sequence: TGTGCCAGCAGCTTAGAGGCCGCTAGCAGGGAGACCCAGTACTTC.

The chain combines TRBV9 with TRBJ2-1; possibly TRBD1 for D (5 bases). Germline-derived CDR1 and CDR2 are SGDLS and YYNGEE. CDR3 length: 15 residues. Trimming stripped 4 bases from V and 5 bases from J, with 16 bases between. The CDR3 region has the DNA TGTGCCAGCAGCTTCGCCCCAGGGCTCGACAATGAGCAGTTCTTC. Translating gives CASSFAPGLDNEQFF.

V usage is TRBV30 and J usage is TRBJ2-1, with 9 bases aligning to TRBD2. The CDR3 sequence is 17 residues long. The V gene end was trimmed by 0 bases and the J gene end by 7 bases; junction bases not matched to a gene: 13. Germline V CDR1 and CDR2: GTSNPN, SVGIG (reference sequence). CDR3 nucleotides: TGTGCCTGGAGTGTAATCGGGCTAGCGGGACTGACGAATGAGCAGTTCTTC. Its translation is CAWSVIGLAGLTNEQFF.

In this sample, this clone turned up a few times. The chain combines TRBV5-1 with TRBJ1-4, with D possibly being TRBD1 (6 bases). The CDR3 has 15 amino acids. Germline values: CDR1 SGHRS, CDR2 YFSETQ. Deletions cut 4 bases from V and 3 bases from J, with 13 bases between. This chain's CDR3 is CASSLTGKANEKLFF. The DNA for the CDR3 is TGCGCCAGCAGCCTCACAGGGAAGGCTAATGAAAAACTGTTTTTT.

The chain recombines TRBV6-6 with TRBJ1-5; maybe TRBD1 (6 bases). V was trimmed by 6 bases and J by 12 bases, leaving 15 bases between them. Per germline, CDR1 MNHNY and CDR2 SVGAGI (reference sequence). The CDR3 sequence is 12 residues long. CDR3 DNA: TGTGCCAGCAGCCTTCCCAGGGGCAACCAGCATTTT. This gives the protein CASSLPRGNQHF.

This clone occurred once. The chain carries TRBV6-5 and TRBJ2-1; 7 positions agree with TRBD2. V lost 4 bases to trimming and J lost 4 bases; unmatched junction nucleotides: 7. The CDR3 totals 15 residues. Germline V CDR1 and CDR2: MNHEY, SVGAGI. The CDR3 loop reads CASSWGGGPYNEQFF. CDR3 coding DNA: TGTGCCAGCAGTTGGGGGGGAGGGCCTTACAATGAGCAGTTCTTC.

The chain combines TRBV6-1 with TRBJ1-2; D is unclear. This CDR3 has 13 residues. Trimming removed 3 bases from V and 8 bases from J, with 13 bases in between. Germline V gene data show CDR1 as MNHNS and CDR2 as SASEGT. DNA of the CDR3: TGTGCCAGCAGTGAGGACTGGGATAGAGGCTACACCTTC. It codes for CASSEDWDRGYTF.

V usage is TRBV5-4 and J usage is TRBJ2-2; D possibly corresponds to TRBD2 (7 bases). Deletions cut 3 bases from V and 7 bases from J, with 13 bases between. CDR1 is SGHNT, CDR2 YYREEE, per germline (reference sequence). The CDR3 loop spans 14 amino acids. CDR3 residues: CASSWGGLIGELFF. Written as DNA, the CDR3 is TGTGCCAGCAGCTGGGGGGGGCTGATCGGGGAGCTGTTTTTT.

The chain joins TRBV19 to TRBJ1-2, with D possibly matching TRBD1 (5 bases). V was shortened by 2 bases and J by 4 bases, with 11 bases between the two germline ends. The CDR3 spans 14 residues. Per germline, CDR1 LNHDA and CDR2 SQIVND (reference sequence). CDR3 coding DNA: TGTGCCAGTAGTATAACCGGGACTACCTATGGCTACACCTTC. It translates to CASSITGTTYGYTF.